A single T cell receptor (beta chain) is shown here with its context. Germline CDR1 SGHAT, CDR2 FQNNGV. V lost 4 bases, J lost 7 bases, and 13 bases lay in between. The CDR3 has 13 amino acids. The sample comes from a study of cytomegalovirus exposure and HLA in healthy donors. The PCR was carried out with 60 Vbeta primers and 13 Jbeta primers. TCRdb's copy holds only in-frame clones and misses some; the assay was immunoSEQ multiplex PCR. Of some 140,000 clones detected, 70% to 85% appear once; the ten largest clones hold approximately 10%. The origin of this receptor is a woman in her forties or fifties in good health and CMV-seropositive. Source material: PBMCs. This chain connects TRBV11-2 to TRBJ1-2, with D maybe TRBD1 (6 bases). The CDR3 nucleotides are TGTGCCAGCAGCTCTTACCGGACAGCTGGCTACACCTTC. This sequence encodes CASSSYRTAGYTF.